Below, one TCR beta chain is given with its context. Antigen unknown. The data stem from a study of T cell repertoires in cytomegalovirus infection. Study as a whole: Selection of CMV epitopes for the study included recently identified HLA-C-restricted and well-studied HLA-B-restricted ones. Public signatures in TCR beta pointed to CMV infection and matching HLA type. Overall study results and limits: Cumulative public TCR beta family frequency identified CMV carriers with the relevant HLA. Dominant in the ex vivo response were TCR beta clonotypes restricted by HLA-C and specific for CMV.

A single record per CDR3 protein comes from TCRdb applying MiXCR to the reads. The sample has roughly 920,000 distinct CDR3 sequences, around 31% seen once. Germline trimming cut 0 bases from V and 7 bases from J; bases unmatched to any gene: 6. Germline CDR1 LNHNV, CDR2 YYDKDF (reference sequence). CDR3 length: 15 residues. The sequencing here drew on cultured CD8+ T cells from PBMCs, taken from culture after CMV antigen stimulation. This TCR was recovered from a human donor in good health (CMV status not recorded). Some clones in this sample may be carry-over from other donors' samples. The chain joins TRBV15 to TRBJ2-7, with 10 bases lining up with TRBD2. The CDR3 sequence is CATSRDMGLAKEQYF. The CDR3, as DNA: TGTGCCACCAGCAGAGATATGGGACTAGCGAAAGAGCAGTACTTC. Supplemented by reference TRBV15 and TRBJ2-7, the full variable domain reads DAMVIQNPRYQVTQFGKPVTLSCSQTLNHNVMYWYQQKSSQAPKLLFHYYDKDFNNEADTPDNFQSRRPNTSFCFLDIRSPGLGDTAMYLCATSRDMGLAKEQYFGPGTRLTVT.